The T cell receptor beta chain under discussion was sequenced for a study of T-cell reconstitution after alpha-beta-depleted transplantation in children. Findings of the study overall: A year post-transplant, T-cell counts and diversity derived mostly from newly produced T cells. Several hundred expanded graft clones reportedly gave rise to the alpha-beta T cells present about two months after transplant.

From germline, CDR1 is SGHRS and CDR2 YFSETQ. With 4 bases removed from V and 5 bases from J, the gap between germline ends came to 16 bases. The CDR3 runs 14 residues. Regarding this clonotype: Its antigen is not known.

A TCRbeta library incorporating unique molecular identifiers was prepared. TCRdb redid the calling of the PCR reads with MiXCR, one entry per CDR3 protein. This sample carries some 460,000 distinct CDR3 sequences, around 16% of them seen once, and the ten largest clones take 25% to 35%. This sequence originates from a boy less than two years old who had a stem cell transplant for Wiskott-Aldrich syndrome, so the T cells may come from the graft donor. This chain joins TRBV5-1 and TRBJ2-7; the D gene is possibly TRBD2 (6 bases). The material sequenced was PBMCs, mostly from graft donor cells, taken 360 days after TCRalphabeta/CD19-depleted stem cell transplant. This chain's CDR3 is CASSGGIGVDEQYF. DNA for the CDR3: TGCGCCAGCAGCGGCGGGATAGGGGTTGACGAGCAGTACTTC.